The present T cell receptor beta chain was sequenced within a study of T-cell memory formation after mild COVID-19. Whole-study context: The TCR clusters were mostly specific to one donor.

Germline V gene lookup returns CDR1 SQVTM and CDR2 ANQGSEA. CDR3 size: 14 residues. The ends were cut back, 5 bases at V and 6 bases at J, with 20 bases in the middle. TCRdb re-called the 5' RACE reads through MiXCR, storing one row per CDR3 protein. The sample lists just over 400,000 distinct CDR3 sequences, around a quarter occurring once. As for this clonotype: Its cognate antigen is unknown.

Broader study findings: Some clones that responded turned up in pre-infection memory, which suggests that cross-reactive memory joined in. Contracting clones from day 15 to 85 showed balanced CD4/CD8; later expanders favored CD4+.

The TCR originated in an adult woman who had mild COVID-19 (a few samples of this study predate the infection). Cell type and time point are not known. Sequenced input: PBMCs or a T cell subset sorted from them (not recorded which). This chain links TRBV29-1 with TRBJ2-7; D is undetermined. CDR3 DNA sequence: TGCAGCGTTCGAACCCGAGCTGGACCGATCGAGCAGTACTTC. Encoded protein: CSVRTRAGPIEQYF.